The table lists the clone carrying this T cell receptor beta chain with many counts. This specimen comes from a study of response to subunit inactivated influenza vaccine. MiXCR, applied by TCRdb to the RT-PCR reads, yields one record per CDR3 protein. The sample comprises 500,000 to 550,000 distinct CDR3 sequences, roughly a quarter of which are singletons, and 2.5% to 3% rests with the top ten. The V and J ends lost 2 bases and 2 bases, in that order; junction bases with no gene match: 5. The CDR3 totals 15 residues. The sample also formed part of further work on T cells expressing NK-cell markers. From that study: A 5'RACE template switching approach incorporating UMIs was used to make TCR beta cDNA. Whether expanded NKG2C-expressing T cell clones recognize HCMV is unknown.

The TCR comes from a man aged 45-60 years who received an inactivated influenza vaccine. V is TRBV12-3 or TRBV12-4 and J is TRBJ2-7, with 8 bases lining up with TRBD2. The sequenced sample was CD4+ T cells sorted from PBMCs, obtained 11 to 12 days after vaccination. The CDR3 sequence is CASSLKAGGAYEQYF. The CDR3 DNA sequence: TGTGCCAGCAGTTTAAAGGCGGGAGGAGCCTACGAGCAGTACTTC.